Reported below is one TCR beta chain. What it binds is not known. This entry comes from a study of blood T cells in healthy people across ages. Regarding the study as a whole: More naive CD4+ cells and higher diversity were found in long-lived than in aged donors. Unsorted PBMC input precluded a conclusive naive versus antigen-experienced comparison.

Isolation of PBMCs gave at least 6 million cells per sample. J gave up 10 bases and V 5 bases, and 5 bases lay outside the gene matches. In germline, CDR1 is MNHNY, CDR2 SVGAGI (reference sequence). This CDR3 comprises 13 residues. The authors ran a second PCR of roughly 7 to 11 cycles using a sample-barcoded 5' primer and a J-beta primer mix. All samples yielded 3 million or more CDR3-containing paired-end reads. TCRdb reanalysed the 5' RACE reads using MiXCR and keeps one entry per CDR3 protein. Seen here are fewer than 2 million distinct CDR3 sequences, more than 35% observed once, and the top ten hold more than 20%.

This receptor was identified in a human donor in good health. The sequenced sample consisted of blood. The chain carries TRBV6-6 and TRBJ2-1, with 10 bases fitting TRBD1. The CDR3 sequence is CASSKTGGCEQFF. The CDR3 DNA is TGTGCCAGCAGTAAGACAGGGGGCTGCGAGCAGTTCTTC.